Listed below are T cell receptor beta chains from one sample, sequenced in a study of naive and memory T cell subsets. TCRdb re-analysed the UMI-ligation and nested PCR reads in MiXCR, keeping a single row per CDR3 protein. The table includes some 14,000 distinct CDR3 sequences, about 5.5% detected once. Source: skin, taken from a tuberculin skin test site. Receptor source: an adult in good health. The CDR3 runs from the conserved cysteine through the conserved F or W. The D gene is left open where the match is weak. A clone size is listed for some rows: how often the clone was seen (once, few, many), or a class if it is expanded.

CAISTGTEKYF	TGTGCCATCAGTACCGGGACAGAAAAGTACTTC	TRBV10-3	medium-sized	TRBJ2-7	TRBD1
CASSYRRYGTGNHGELFF	TGTGCCAGCAGTTATAGGAGATACGGGACAGGGAATCACGGGGAGCTGTTTTTT	TRBV6-5	NA	TRBJ2-2	TRBD1
CASSEAGGHNEQFF	TGTGCCAGCAGTGAAGCGGGGGGGCACAATGAGCAGTTCTTC	TRBV6-1	NA	TRBJ2-1	NA
CASSQRGGRTNEKLFF	TGTGCCAGCAGCCAGCGGGGAGGGAGAACTAATGAAAAACTGTTTTTT	TRBV7-2	many	TRBJ1-4	NA
CASSHPPPYGTDSNQPQHF	TGTGCCAGCAGCCACCCCCCACCGTACGGGACAGATAGCAATCAGCCCCAGCATTTT	TRBV6-2/TRBV6-3	many	TRBJ1-5	TRBD1
CASSQGLDSYSNQPQHF	TGCGCCAGCAGCCAGGGACTCGACTCCTATAGCAATCAGCCCCAGCATTTT	TRBV4-3	many	TRBJ1-5	NA
CASALDRGHGYTF	TGCGCCAGCGCTCTAGACAGGGGCCATGGCTACACCTTC	TRBV4-3	few	TRBJ1-2	TRBD1
CASSSEGHRRSPLHF	TGTGCCAGTAGTTCCGAGGGACATCGGCGGTCACCCCTCCACTTT	TRBV19	many	TRBJ1-6	NA
CASSFGQTNTEAFF	TGTGCCAGCAGCTTCGGTCAGACGAACACTGAAGCTTTCTTT	TRBV5-5	NA	TRBJ1-1	NA
CSSETGTGRDTQYF	TGCAGTTCTGAGACCGGGACAGGGCGAGATACGCAGTATTTT	TRBV20-1	NA	TRBJ2-3	TRBD1
CASSSDRGSTDTQYF	TGTGCCAGCAGTTCCGACAGGGGTAGCACAGATACGCAGTATTTT	TRBV6-5	NA	TRBJ2-3	TRBD1
CASSYAGQNYGDTF	TGTGCCAGCAGTTACGCGGGACAGAACTATGGCGACACCTTC	TRBV6-2/TRBV6-3	many	TRBJ1-2	TRBD1
CASSWGPEGTDTQYF	TGTGCCAGTAGTTGGGGACCGGAGGGCACAGATACGCAGTATTTT	TRBV19	many	TRBJ2-3	NA
CSVGGRQGLFGYTF	TGCAGCGTTGGAGGAAGACAGGGGTTGTTTGGCTACACCTTC	TRBV29-1	few	TRBJ1-2	TRBD1
CATKTGGLGYTF	TGTGCCACCAAGACAGGGGGGCTCGGCTACACCTTC	TRBV5-6	few	TRBJ1-2	TRBD1
CASSLWVGQEVAGYTF	TGTGCCAGCAGCTTATGGGTCGGACAGGAGGTAGCTGGCTACACCTTC	TRBV7-9	NA	TRBJ1-2	TRBD1
CASSPGPSETQYF	TGCGCCAGCAGCCCAGGTCCCTCGGAGACCCAGTACTTC	TRBV5-1	medium-sized	TRBJ2-5	NA
CASSQRTVNSPLHF	TGCGCCAGCAGCCAAAGGACAGTGAATTCACCCCTCCACTTT	TRBV4-3	medium-sized	TRBJ1-6	NA
CSASPALNSYNSPLHF	TGCAGTGCTAGCCCGGCCTTGAACTCCTATAATTCACCCCTCCACTTT	TRBV20-1	many	TRBJ1-6	NA
CASSGDSFWRGANNEQFF	TGTGCCAGCAGCGGTGACTCCTTCTGGCGGGGGGCAAACAATGAGCAGTTCTTC	TRBV7-9	medium-sized	TRBJ2-1	TRBD2
CASSSERGRPTDTQYF	TGTGCCAGCAGCTCAGAGCGGGGGAGACCCACAGATACGCAGTATTTT	TRBV5-6	many	TRBJ2-3	TRBD2
CASSLAGATDTQYF	TGTGCCAGCAGTCTAGCGGGGGCCACAGATACGCAGTATTTT	TRBV28	few	TRBJ2-3	TRBD2
CASSLTTGIYGYTF	TGTGCCAGCAGCTTAACGACAGGAATCTATGGCTACACCTTC	TRBV7-2	many	TRBJ1-2	NA
CSVEGDSRVSGYTF	TGCAGCGTTGAAGGGGACAGCCGGGTGTCTGGCTACACCTTC	TRBV29-1	many	TRBJ1-2	TRBD1
CASSAWESEQFF	TGTGCCAGCAGTGCATGGGAGTCCGAGCAGTTCTTC	TRBV6-2/TRBV6-3	many	TRBJ2-1	NA
CASSQDLPPAGGRVDTQYF	TGCGCCAGCAGCCAAGATCTCCCTCCGGCGGGGGGGCGCGTAGATACGCAGTATTTT	TRBV4-3	medium-sized	TRBJ2-3	TRBD2
CSATGSAYEQYF	TGCAGTGCTACGGGCTCCGCCTACGAGCAGTACTTC	TRBV20-1	many	TRBJ2-7	NA
CASSQVARGGRYNEQFF	TGCGCCAGCAGCCAAGTAGCTAGGGGGGGGCGGTACAATGAGCAGTTCTTC	TRBV4-1	many	TRBJ2-1	NA
CASSPEHHSTDTQYF	TGTGCCAGCTCACCGGAACATCATAGCACAGATACGCAGTATTTT	TRBV18	medium-sized	TRBJ2-3	NA
CASRNRASNTGELFF	TGTGCCTCCCGGAACAGGGCCTCGAACACCGGGGAGCTGTTTTTT	TRBV5-4	many	TRBJ2-2	NA
CASSPAGTVAYYEQYF	TGTGCCAGCAGTCCAGCCGGGACCGTCGCCTACTACGAGCAGTACTTC	TRBV28	medium-sized	TRBJ2-7	NA
CASSLGRAGVGEQYF	TGTGCCAGCAGCTTAGGACGGGCAGGGGTGGGGGAGCAGTACTTC	TRBV7-8	many	TRBJ2-7	NA
CASSAFRTVTTEAFF	TGTGCCAGCAGTGCGTTTAGGACAGTTACCACTGAAGCTTTCTTT	TRBV2	many	TRBJ1-1	NA
CSVEGGRETQYF	TGCAGCGTTGAAGGGGGGCGAGAGACCCAGTACTTC	TRBV29-1	many	TRBJ2-5	NA
CAIRTGGTEAFF	TGTGCCATCAGAACAGGGGGCACTGAAGCTTTCTTT	TRBV19	few	TRBJ1-1	TRBD1
CASSRRSGGLAGVLTDTQYF	TGTGCCAGCAGCCGACGATCGGGGGGACTAGCGGGGGTCCTCACAGATACGCAGTATTTT	TRBV7-2	many	TRBJ2-3	TRBD2
CASSLGGREGRRNSPLHF	TGTGCCAGCAGCTTAGGGGGCAGGGAAGGTCGAAGAAATTCACCCCTCCACTTT	TRBV7-2	many	TRBJ1-6	NA
CATSFYPGHPTNYGYTF	TGTGCCACCAGCTTTTACCCGGGACACCCTACTAACTATGGCTACACCTTC	TRBV15	NA	TRBJ1-2	NA
CASSLGAGTLSNEQFF	TGTGCCAGCAGCTTAGGGGCGGGGACCCTTAGTAATGAGCAGTTCTTC	TRBV7-2	medium-sized	TRBJ2-1	NA
CASSLDSLGGGNSPLHF	TGTGCCAGCAGCTTAGATTCTCTCGGCGGGGGTAATTCACCCCTCCACTTT	TRBV11-2	many	TRBJ1-6	NA
CASSEIVSNANTGELFF	TGTGCCAGCAGTGAAATAGTCAGTAACGCGAACACCGGGGAGCTGTTTTTT	TRBV6-1	medium-sized	TRBJ2-2	NA
CSAGDLRLQETQYF	TGCAGTGCTGGAGATCTACGGCTCCAAGAGACCCAGTACTTC	TRBV20-1	medium-sized	TRBJ2-5	NA
CASSQALQATNEKLFF	TGCGCCAGCAGCCAAGCTCTACAGGCAACTAATGAAAAACTGTTTTTT	TRBV4-1	many	TRBJ1-4	NA
CASSENRGTEAFF	TGTGCCAGCAGTGAAAACAGGGGAACTGAAGCTTTCTTT	TRBV12-3/TRBV12-4	many	TRBJ1-1	TRBD1
CASSLTGTQYF	TGTGCCAGCAGCCTGACCGGTACGCAGTATTTT	TRBV3-1	medium-sized	TRBJ2-3	NA
CASSRTGADTEAFF	TGTGCCAGCTCACGGACAGGGGCGGACACTGAAGCTTTCTTT	TRBV18	NA	TRBJ1-1	TRBD1
CASSPGTGILLSQPQHF	TGTGCCAGCAGCCCCGGGACAGGGATTCTTCTTAGTCAGCCCCAGCATTTT	TRBV6-1	few	TRBJ1-5	TRBD1
CASSLDPTDTQYF	TGTGCCAGCAGCCTCGACCCGACAGATACGCAGTATTTT	TRBV4-2	many	TRBJ2-3	NA
CATSPDSATSYEQHF	TGTGCCACCTCACCAGATTCGGCCACGAGCTACGAGCAGCACTTC	TRBV2	many	TRBJ2-7	NA
CASSRPPLTGSDTEAFF	TGTGCCAGCAGTCGTCCTCCTTTGACAGGTTCTGACACTGAAGCTTTCTTT	TRBV6-2/TRBV6-3	many	TRBJ1-1	NA
CASSLWTGGDVRDNSPLHF	TGTGCCAGCAGCCTCTGGACAGGGGGCGATGTGCGAGATAATTCACCCCTCCACTTT	TRBV5-8	many	TRBJ1-6	TRBD1
CSVNQGNQETQYF	TGCAGCGTTAACCAGGGTAACCAAGAGACCCAGTACTTC	TRBV29-1	many	TRBJ2-5	NA
CASTSPSRSRNEQFF	TGTGCCAGCACCTCACCTTCGCGATCGCGGAATGAGCAGTTCTTC	TRBV7-2	many	TRBJ2-1	NA